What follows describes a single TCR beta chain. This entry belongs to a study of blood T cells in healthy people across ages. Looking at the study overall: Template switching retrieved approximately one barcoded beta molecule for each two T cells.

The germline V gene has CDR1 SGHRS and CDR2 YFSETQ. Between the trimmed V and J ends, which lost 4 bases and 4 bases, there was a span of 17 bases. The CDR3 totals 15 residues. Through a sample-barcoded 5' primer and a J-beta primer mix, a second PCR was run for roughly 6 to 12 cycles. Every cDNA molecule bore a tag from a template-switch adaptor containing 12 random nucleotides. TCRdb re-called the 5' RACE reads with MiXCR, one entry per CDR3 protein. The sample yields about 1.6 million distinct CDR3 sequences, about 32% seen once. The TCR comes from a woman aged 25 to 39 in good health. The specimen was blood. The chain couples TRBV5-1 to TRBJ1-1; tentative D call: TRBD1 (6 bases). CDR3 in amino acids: CASSVGRGPGTEAFF. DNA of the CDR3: TGCGCCAGCAGCGTGGGACGGGGGCCTGGCACTGAAGCTTTCTTT.